The 21 T cell receptor beta chains presented below share a single source sample, sequenced in a study of shared clonotypes between healthy human individuals. Sequenced by immunoSEQ multiplex PCR; TCRdb stores in-frame clones only, minus some. Of about 800,000 clones listed, 95% to 97% were seen once; the top ten hold about 0.21%. The naive CD8 fraction comprised CD45RO-negative cells positively selected for CCR7 and excluded terminally differentiated effector memory CD45RA+ cells. Input material: naive CD8+ T cells sorted from blood. These receptors were collected from a man aged 25-45 years in good health.

With respect to this clone: The same CDR3 also results from other DNA sequences found in this sample. The chain couples TRBV27 to TRBJ1-5; D not resolved. The CDR3 totals 14 residues. Germline V CDR1 and CDR2: MNHEY, SMNVEV (reference sequence). The V gene lost 2 bases and the J gene lost 1 base, with 6 bases spanning the gap. DNA for the CDR3: TGTGCCAGCAGTTTAGGGCGAAGCAATCAGCCCCAGCATTTT. Amino acids: CASSLGRSNQPQHF.

A remark on this clone: Distinct nucleotide sequences in the sample also encode this CDR3. This chain links TRBV7-2 with TRBJ2-1; D may be TRBD2 (6 bases). The CDR3 runs to 14 residues. V was cut by 0 bases and J by 4 bases, with 7 bases left in between. Germline V gene sequence: CDR1 SGHTA, CDR2 FQGNSA. Written as DNA, the CDR3 is TGTGCCAGCAGCTTAGCGGGGACTTACAATGAGCAGTTCTTC. It codes for CASSLAGTYNEQFF.

The CDR3 sequence is CASSLDQLAGGPEGYEQFF. CDR3 DNA sequence: TGTGCCAGCAGCTTAGATCAATTAGCGGGAGGCCCAGAGGGGTATGAGCAGTTCTTC. The V gene is TRBV11-2, the J gene TRBJ2-1; 10 nucleotides align to TRBD2. V was clipped by 0 bases and J by 8 bases; unmatched bases: 16. The germline CDR1 and CDR2 sequences are SGHAT and FQNNGV. The CDR3 has 19 residues. The full variable domain, in which reference TRBV11-2 and TRBJ2-1 provide the parts outside the CDR3, is EAGVAQSPRYKIIEKRQSVAFWCNPISGHATLYWYQQILGQGPKLLIQFQNNGVVDDSQLPKDRFSAERLKGVDSTLKIQPAKLEDSAVYLCASSLDQLAGGPEGYEQFFGPGTRLTVL.

V usage is TRBV27 and J usage is TRBJ2-1; 8 bases match TRBD2. The CDR3 is made up of 15 amino acids. V was clipped by 3 bases and J by 6 bases; unmatched bases: 7. Germline V gives CDR1 MNHEY, CDR2 SMNVEV (reference sequence). The CDR3 here is CASSLASGSGNEQFF. The CDR3 nucleotides are TGTGCCAGCAGTTTGGCGAGCGGGAGCGGCAATGAGCAGTTCTTC.

The genes are TRBV27 and TRBJ2-5; D is uncertain. The CDR3 runs 13 residues. Germline-derived CDR1 and CDR2 are MNHEY and SMNVEV (reference sequence). V was clipped by 2 bases and J by 1 base, with 5 bases between them. In nucleotides, the CDR3 is TGTGCCAGCAGTTTAACAGTCCAAGAGACCCAGTACTTC. It encodes CASSLTVQETQYF.

The V call is TRBV30, the J call TRBJ2-1, with D tentatively TRBD2 (6 bases). This CDR3 is 16 amino acids long. The V gene's germline CDR1 is GTSNPN and CDR2 SVGIG (reference sequence). V was pared by 5 bases and J by 5 bases, with 22 bases between. In nucleotides, the CDR3 is TGTGCCTGGGACGAAGGGCTGGCGACTAGACACAATGAGCAGTTCTTC. Encoded protein: CAWDEGLATRHNEQFF.

V is TRBV11-2 and J is TRBJ2-4; 9 nucleotides match TRBD1. The CDR3 extends over 15 amino acids. The V gene's germline CDR1 is SGHAT and CDR2 FQNNGV. The J segment lost 6 bases and the V segment lost 2 bases, leaving 5 bases of the junction unmatched. The CDR3 here is CASSLRTGVGNIQYF. DNA of the CDR3: TGTGCCAGCAGCTTAAGGACAGGGGTCGGAAACATTCAGTACTTC.

The rearrangement links TRBV28 to TRBJ1-1, with 7 nucleotides matching TRBD1. CDR1 MDHEN and CDR2 SYDVKM come from the germline V gene. Trimming removed 6 bases from V and 6 bases from J; junction bases left unmatched: 4. The CDR3 is 12 amino acids. CDR3 amino acids: CASSSGGPEAFF. The CDR3 DNA follows: TGTGCCAGCAGCTCAGGGGGTCCTGAAGCTTTCTTT.

This clone was seen only once. The genes are TRBV7-9 and TRBJ2-1, with D possibly TRBD2 on 6 matching bases. Germline V gives CDR1 SEHNR, CDR2 FQNEAQ (reference sequence). V lost 4 bases to trimming and J lost 3 bases, with 19 bases between them. The CDR3 consists of 17 residues. The CDR3 sequence is CASSSRIMGLHYNEQFF. CDR3 DNA sequence: TGTGCCAGCAGCTCCAGGATCATGGGACTCCACTACAATGAGCAGTTCTTC.

The chain joins TRBV30 to TRBJ1-5, with a possible D match to TRBD1 (6 bases). There are 15 residues in the CDR3. Germline V gene lookup returns CDR1 GTSNPN and CDR2 SVGIG (reference sequence). The V and J ends lost 4 bases and 0 bases respectively, with 13 bases between them. CDR3 bases: TGTGCCTGGAATTGGGCAGGGGATAGCAATCAGCCCCAGCATTTT. Amino acid sequence: CAWNWAGDSNQPQHF.

This sequence joins TRBV7-9 and TRBJ2-7, with 9 bases lining up with TRBD2. The V gene's germline CDR1 is SEHNR and CDR2 FQNEAQ (reference sequence). The CDR3 spans 14 residues. The trim removed 6 bases at V and 3 bases at J, leaving 6 bases unmatched. Here the CDR3 reads CASSFSGSFYEQYF. DNA for the CDR3: TGTGCCAGCAGTTTTAGCGGGAGTTTCTACGAGCAGTACTTC.

The chain has TRBV7-9 and TRBJ2-7; unclear D gene. CDR1 is SEHNR and CDR2 is FQNEAQ in the germline V gene (reference sequence). The CDR3 has 15 amino acids. V lost 1 base and J lost 0, with 10 bases in between. The CDR3 loop is CASSLVGPSSYEQYF. In DNA, the CDR3 is TGTGCCAGCAGCTTAGTAGGGCCAAGCTCCTACGAGCAGTACTTC.

The rearrangement joins TRBV19 to TRBJ2-7; possibly TRBD1 for D (7 bases). This CDR3 spans 16 amino acids. V lost 1 base and J lost 1, with 14 bases in between. CDR1 LNHDA and CDR2 SQIVND come from the germline V gene (reference sequence). The CDR3 sequence: CASSIAGRGDSYEQYF. As DNA, the CDR3 is TGTGCCAGTAGTATAGCCGGCAGGGGGGATTCCTACGAGCAGTACTTC.

The genes are TRBV27 and TRBJ1-5, with 8 bases that match TRBD1. After removal of 5 bases from V and 11 bases from J, the junction contained 11 bases not matched to a gene. Germline CDR1 is MNHEY and CDR2 is SMNVEV (reference sequence). This CDR3 comprises 14 residues. The CDR3 region has the DNA TGTGCCAGCAGTCCCGGGACAGGAGTTTGGTCCCAGCATTTT. Protein sequence: CASSPGTGVWSQHF.

This chain links TRBV6-5 with TRBJ2-7; 7 nucleotides line up with TRBD1. The length of the CDR3 is 11 residues. Germline assignment: CDR1 MNHEY and CDR2 SVGAGI. Trimming removed 6 bases from V and 4 bases from J; junction bases left unmatched: 0. The CDR3 DNA reads as TGTGCCAGCAGCAGGGGGTACGAGCAGTACTTC. This codes for CASSRGYEQYF.

About this clone: Other DNA sequences in this sample translate to the same CDR3. This chain joins TRBV5-6 and TRBJ2-7; possibly TRBD2 for D (5 bases). This CDR3 spans 11 amino acids. The germline CDR1 and CDR2 sequences are SGHDT and YYEEEE. Deletions cut 2 bases from V and 5 bases from J, with 5 bases between. The CDR3 region has the DNA TGTGCCAGCAGCTTCGGGAACGAGCAGTACTTC. Amino acids: CASSFGNEQYF.

This clone was seen a single time. This chain uses TRBV28 with TRBJ2-7, with D uncertain. Germline CDR1 is MDHEN and CDR2 is SYDVKM. Trimming cost V 8 bases and J 2 bases, with 7 bases left between them. The CDR3 runs 11 residues. CDR3 loop: CASRQAYEQYF. DNA for the CDR3: TGTGCCAGCCGCCAGGCCTACGAGCAGTACTTC. Full variable domain (rest looked up from reference TRBV28 and TRBJ2-7): DVKVTQSSRYLVKRTGEKVFLECVQDMDHENMFWYRQDPGLGLRLIYFSYDVKMKEKGDIPEGYSVSREKKERFSLILESASTNQTSMYLCASRQAYEQYFGPGTRLTVT.

CDR3 loop: CASSSPGLAAPYEQYF. In DNA, the CDR3 is TGTGCCAGCAGTTCCCCGGGACTAGCGGCTCCCTACGAGCAGTACTTC. The chain is built from TRBV27 and TRBJ2-7; 11 positions agree with TRBD2. The CDR3 runs 16 residues. Germline CDR1 and CDR2: MNHEY and SMNVEV (reference sequence). Trimming cost V 4 bases and J 2 bases; bases outside gene matches: 7.

The chain recombines TRBV11-2 with TRBJ1-2; no clear D. The CDR3 is 12 residues long. Germline CDR1 reads SGHAT; CDR2 reads FQNNGV. V shed 4 bases and J shed 6 bases, with 9 bases lying between them. In nucleotides, the CDR3 is TGTGCCAGCAGCTCCCAGTCCCATGGCTACACCTTC. As protein: CASSSQSHGYTF.

V gene TRBV7-9 combines with J gene TRBJ1-2; D unclear. The V gene's germline CDR1 is SEHNR and CDR2 FQNEAQ (reference sequence). The CDR3 is 12 residues long. The germline V and J ends were trimmed by 4 bases and 6 bases, with 9 bases remaining between them. DNA for the CDR3: TGTGCCAGCAGCTCCATGGCCCATGGCTACACCTTC. Translating it yields CASSSMAHGYTF.

This chain connects TRBV2 to TRBJ2-1, with D unresolved. Germline CDR1 and CDR2: SNHLY and FYNNEI. The CDR3 spans 12 residues. With 4 bases removed from V and 5 bases from J, the gap between germline ends came to 6 bases. As DNA, the CDR3 is TGTGCCAGCAGTGGACCGGACAATGAGCAGTTCTTC. Translated: CASSGPDNEQFF.